This T cell receptor beta chain was captured in a study of blood T cell repertoires in COVID-19. At the level of the study: The cDNA or gDNA used as material had been derived from T cells, B-cell-depleted T cells, or PBMCs.

Germline lookup yields CDR1 LGHDT and CDR2 YNNKEL (reference sequence). After removal of 1 base from V and 3 bases from J, the junction contained 7 bases not matched to a gene. The CDR3 is 16 residues long. Sequenced by immunoSEQ multiplex PCR; TCRdb stores in-frame clones only, minus some. The repertoire has just over 200,000 clones, about 78% of them found once; the top ten carry 5.5% to 7%. The source material was peripheral blood. V usage is TRBV3-1 (or the pseudogene TRBV3-2) and J usage is TRBJ2-7, with 9 bases matching TRBD2. This TCR derives from a woman aged 70-85 years with acute or convalescent COVID-19. CDR3 region: CASSQGASGTLYEQYF. CDR3 DNA: TGTGCCAGCAGCCAAGGGGCTAGCGGGACCCTCTACGAGCAGTACTTC.